This T cell receptor (beta chain) was observed in a study of chemoradiotherapy in HPV16-positive cancers. Findings and caveats of the study: Functional assays defining HPV-specific T cells used only a couple of HPV16-positive patients. Non-HPV-specific T cells did not expand in tumors during treatment, whereas candidate HPV-specific clones and E7-related motifs did. In HPV16-positive patients, HPV-responsive T-cell expansion tracked better recurrence-free survival.

Over chemoradiotherapy, repertoires were sampled more than once. Here immunoSEQ multiplex PCR was the method, and the copy in TCRdb shows in-frame clones only, minus some. In the table there are 15,000 or so clones, about 90% of which are singletons. Details on this clone: Its antigen is still unknown.

The germline V and J ends were trimmed by 3 bases and 7 bases, with 18 bases remaining between them. This CDR3 contains 15 residues. The germline V gene encodes CDR1 LNHDA and CDR2 SQIVND (reference sequence). The chain employs TRBV19 and TRBJ1-2; D gene unclear. The receptor was isolated from a human donor with HPV-associated anogenital cancer. The sequencing here drew on blood, taken from a patient who underwent chemoradiotherapy. In DNA, the CDR3 is TGTGCCAGTAGTATGGGTGGGAACGGCAGAAGTGGCTACACCTTC. The encoded protein is CASSMGGNGRSGYTF.